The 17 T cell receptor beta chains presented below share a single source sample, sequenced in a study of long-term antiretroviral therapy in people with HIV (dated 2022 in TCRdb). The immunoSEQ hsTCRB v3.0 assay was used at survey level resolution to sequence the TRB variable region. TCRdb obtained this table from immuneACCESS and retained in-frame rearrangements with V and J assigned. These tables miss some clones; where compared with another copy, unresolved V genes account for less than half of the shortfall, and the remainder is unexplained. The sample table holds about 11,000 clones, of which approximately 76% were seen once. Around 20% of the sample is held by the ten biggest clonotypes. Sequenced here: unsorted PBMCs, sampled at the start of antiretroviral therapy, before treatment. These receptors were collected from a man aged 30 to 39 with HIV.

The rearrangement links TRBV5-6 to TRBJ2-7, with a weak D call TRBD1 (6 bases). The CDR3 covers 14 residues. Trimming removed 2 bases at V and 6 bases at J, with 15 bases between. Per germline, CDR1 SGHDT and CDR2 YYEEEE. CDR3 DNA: TGTGCCAGCAGCTTATACAGGGATTTTCGCGAGCAGTACTTC. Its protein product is CASSLYRDFREQYF.

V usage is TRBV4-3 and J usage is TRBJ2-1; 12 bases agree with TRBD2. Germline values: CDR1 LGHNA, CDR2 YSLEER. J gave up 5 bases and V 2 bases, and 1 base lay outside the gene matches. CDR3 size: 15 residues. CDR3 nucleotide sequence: TGCGCCAGCAGCCAACTAGCGGGAGGGAACAATGAGCAGTTCTTC. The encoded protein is CASSQLAGGNNEQFF.

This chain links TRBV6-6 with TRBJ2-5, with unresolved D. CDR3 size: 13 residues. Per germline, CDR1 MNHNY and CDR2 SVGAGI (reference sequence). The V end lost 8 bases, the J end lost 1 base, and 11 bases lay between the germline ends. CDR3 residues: CASLHGAQETQYF. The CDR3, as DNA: TGTGCCAGCTTGCACGGCGCCCAAGAGACCCAGTACTTC.

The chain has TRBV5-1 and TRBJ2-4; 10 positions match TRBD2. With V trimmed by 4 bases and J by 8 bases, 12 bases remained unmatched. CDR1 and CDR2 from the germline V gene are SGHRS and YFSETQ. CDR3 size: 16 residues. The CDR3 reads CASSLSGGTNGDIQYF. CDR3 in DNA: TGCGCCAGCAGCCTTAGCGGGGGGACCAACGGAGACATTCAGTACTTC.

The CDR3 DNA follows: TGTGCCAGCAGTGACACAGGGGTAGGCCAGCCCCAGCATTTT. It encodes CASSDTGVGQPQHF. This chain links TRBV6-6 with TRBJ1-5; 7 nucleotides align to TRBD1. The CDR3 runs to 14 residues. Germline V CDR1 and CDR2: MNHNY, SVGAGI (reference sequence). Trimming removed 5 bases from V and 7 bases from J; junction bases left unmatched: 8.

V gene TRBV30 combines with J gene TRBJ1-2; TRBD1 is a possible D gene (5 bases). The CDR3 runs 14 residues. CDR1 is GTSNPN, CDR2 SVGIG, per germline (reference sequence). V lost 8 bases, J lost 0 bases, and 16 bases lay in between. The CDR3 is CATGAQQANYGYTF. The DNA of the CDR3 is TGTGCCACAGGCGCCCAACAAGCTAACTATGGCTACACCTTC. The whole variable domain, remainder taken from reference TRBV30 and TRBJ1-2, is SQTIHQWPATLVQPVGSPLSLECTVEGTSNPNLYWYRQAAGRGLQLLFYSVGIGQISSEVPQNLSASRPQDRQFILSSKKLLLSDSGFYLCATGAQQANYGYTFGSGTRLTVV.

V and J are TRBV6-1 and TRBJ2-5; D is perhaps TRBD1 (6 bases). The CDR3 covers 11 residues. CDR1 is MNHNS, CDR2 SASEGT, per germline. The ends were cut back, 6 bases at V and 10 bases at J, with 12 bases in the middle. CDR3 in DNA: TGTGCCAGCAGGGACACAGGGAGCCAGTACTTC. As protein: CASRDTGSQYF.

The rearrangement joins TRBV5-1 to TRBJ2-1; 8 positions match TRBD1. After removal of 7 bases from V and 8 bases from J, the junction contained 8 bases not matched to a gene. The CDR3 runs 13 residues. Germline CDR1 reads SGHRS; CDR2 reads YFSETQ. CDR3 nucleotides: TGCGCCAGCGACGAAGGACAGGGTCATGAGCAGTTCTTC. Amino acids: CASDEGQGHEQFF.

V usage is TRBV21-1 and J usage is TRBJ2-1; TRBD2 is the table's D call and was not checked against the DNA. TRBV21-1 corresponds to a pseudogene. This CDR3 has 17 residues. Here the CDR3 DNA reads TGTGCCAGCAGCAAAGTTATTGCGGGAGTCGGCTACAGTGAGCAGTTCTTC. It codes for CASSKVIAGVGYSEQFF.

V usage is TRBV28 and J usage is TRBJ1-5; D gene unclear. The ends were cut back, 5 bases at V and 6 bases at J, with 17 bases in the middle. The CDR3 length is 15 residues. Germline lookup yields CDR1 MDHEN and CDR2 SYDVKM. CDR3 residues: CASSRESRNSQPQHF. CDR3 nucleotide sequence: TGTGCCAGCAGTCGCGAGAGTAGGAATAGTCAGCCCCAGCATTTT.

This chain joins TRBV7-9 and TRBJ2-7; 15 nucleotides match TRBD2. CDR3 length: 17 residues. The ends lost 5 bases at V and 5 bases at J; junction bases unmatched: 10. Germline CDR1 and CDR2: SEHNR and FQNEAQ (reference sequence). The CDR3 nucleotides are TGTGCCAGCAGCCTAAGGACTAGCGGGGGGGCCGGGGACGAGCAGTACTTC. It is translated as CASSLRTSGGAGDEQYF. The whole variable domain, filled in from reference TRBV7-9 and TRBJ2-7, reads DTGVSQNPRHKITKRGQNVTFRCDPISEHNRLYWYRQTLGQGPEFLTYFQNEAQLEKSRLLSDRFSAERPKGSFSTLEIQRTEQGDSAMYLCASSLRTSGGAGDEQYFGPGTRLTVT.

CDR3 amino acids: CASSSLGQGRTDTQYF. CDR3 DNA sequence: TGCGCCAGCAGCTCCCTCGGACAGGGAAGGACAGATACGCAGTATTTT. This chain links TRBV5-1 with TRBJ2-3, with 8 nucleotides matching TRBD1. V was pared by 3 bases and J by 3 bases, with 9 bases of the junction left unmatched. Per germline, CDR1 SGHRS and CDR2 YFSETQ. The CDR3 is made up of 16 amino acids.

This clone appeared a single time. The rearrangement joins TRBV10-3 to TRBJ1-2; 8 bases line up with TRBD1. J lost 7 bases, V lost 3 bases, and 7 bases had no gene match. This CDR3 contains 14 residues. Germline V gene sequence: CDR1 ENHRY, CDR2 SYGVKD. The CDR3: CAISDGDRGSGYTF. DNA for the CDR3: TGTGCCATCAGTGATGGAGACAGGGGCTCTGGCTACACCTTC.

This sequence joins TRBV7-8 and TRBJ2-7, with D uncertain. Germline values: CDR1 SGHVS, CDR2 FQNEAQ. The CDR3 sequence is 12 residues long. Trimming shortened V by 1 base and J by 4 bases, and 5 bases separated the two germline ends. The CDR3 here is CASSLVGYEQYF. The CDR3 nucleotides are TGTGCCAGCAGCTTAGTCGGGTACGAGCAGTACTTC.

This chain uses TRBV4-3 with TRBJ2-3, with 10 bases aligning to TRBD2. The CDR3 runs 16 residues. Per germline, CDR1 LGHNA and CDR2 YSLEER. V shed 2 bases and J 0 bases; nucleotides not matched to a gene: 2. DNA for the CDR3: TGCGCCAGCAGCCAACAACTAGCGGGGAGCACAGATACGCAGTATTTT. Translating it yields CASSQQLAGSTDTQYF.

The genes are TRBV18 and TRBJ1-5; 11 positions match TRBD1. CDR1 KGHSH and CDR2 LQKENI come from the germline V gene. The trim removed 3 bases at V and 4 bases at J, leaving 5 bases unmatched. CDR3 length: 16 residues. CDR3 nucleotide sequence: TGTGCCAGCTCACCCCAGGGGACAGGGGGAAATCAGCCCCAGCATTTT. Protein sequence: CASSPQGTGGNQPQHF.

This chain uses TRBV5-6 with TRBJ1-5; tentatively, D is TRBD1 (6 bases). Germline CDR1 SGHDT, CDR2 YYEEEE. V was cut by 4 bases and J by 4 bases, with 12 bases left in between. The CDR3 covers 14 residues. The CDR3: CASSLSGANQPQHF. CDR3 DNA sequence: TGTGCCAGCAGCCTGTCAGGGGCTAATCAGCCCCAGCATTTT.